One sample yielded the 16 T cell receptor beta chains listed below, sequenced in a study of beta chain features in type 1 diabetes. cDNA synthesis used the whole RNA isolate, giving expressed TCRB sequences. Profiled with immunoSEQ multiplex PCR; TCRdb holds only in-frame clones, not every one. The repertoire holds 200,000 to 250,000 clones, roughly 15% seen once, with more than 0.02% in the top ten. Sequencing used naive CD4+ T cells from blood. The receptors originated from a woman aged 40 to 50 in good health.

This clone was recorded a few times. V is TRBV5-8 and J is TRBJ2-1; D possibly corresponds to TRBD2 (5 bases). Germline V gives CDR1 SGHTS, CDR2 YDEGEE. The V end was cut by 4 bases, the J end by 7 bases, with 15 bases between. CDR3 length: 14 amino acids. CDR3 coding DNA: TGTGCCAGCAGCCGGACTGGTATGAGGAATGAGCAGTTCTTC. It specifies CASSRTGMRNEQFF.

This clone turned up a few times. This chain uses TRBV5-1 with TRBJ1-1; D is ambiguous. Trimming shortened V by 3 bases and J by 1 base, and 10 bases separated the two germline ends. The CDR3 is 14 amino acids. Germline assignment: CDR1 SGHRS and CDR2 YFSETQ. The CDR3 nucleotides are TGCGCCAGCAGCTCAGCAGGATGGAACACTGAAGCTTTCTTT. Residues: CASSSAGWNTEAFF.

This clone was seen many times. The J gene is TRBJ2-1, the V gene TRBV23-1; D is unresolved. TRBV23-1 is an ORF; its function is uncertain. This CDR3 has 15 residues. V was trimmed by 3 bases and J by 0 bases, leaving 9 bases between them. The DNA of the CDR3 is TGCGCCAGCAGTCACCACTCTCGCTCCTACAATGAGCAGTTCTTC. It codes for CASSHHSRSYNEQFF.

This clone was picked up a small number of times. V usage is TRBV15 and J usage is TRBJ2-4; TRBD2 matches at 11 bases. This CDR3 is 18 amino acids long. With 0 bases clipped from V and 1 base from J, the junction kept 5 bases outside the gene matches. CDR1 and CDR2 (germline): LNHNV, YYDKDF (reference sequence). The chain's CDR3 is CATSRDSGGAGAKNIQYF. For the CDR3, the DNA is TGTGCCACCAGCAGAGATAGCGGGGGGGCCGGGGCCAAAAACATTCAGTACTTC.

This clone was found many times. This rearrangement joins TRBV5-4 to TRBJ2-1; possible D gene TRBD1, 6 bases. This CDR3 comprises 13 residues. From germline, CDR1 is SGHNT and CDR2 YYREEE (reference sequence). Trimming cost V 2 bases and J 8 bases, with 11 bases left between them. CDR3 in DNA: TGTGCCAGCAGCTTAGGGGGTGGTGATGAGCAGTTCTTC. This translates into CASSLGGGDEQFF.

This chain uses TRBV7-9 with TRBJ2-1, with a weak D call TRBD2 (6 bases). The germline gives CDR1 SEHNR, CDR2 FQNEAQ (reference sequence). With 5 bases removed from V and 5 bases from J, the gap between germline ends came to 16 bases. The CDR3 runs 15 residues. The CDR3 is CASSLLSGFHNEQFF. In DNA form, the CDR3 reads TGTGCCAGCAGCCTTCTCAGCGGGTTCCACAATGAGCAGTTCTTC.

This clone was picked up a small number of times. The chain employs TRBV18 and TRBJ1-2, with 8 nucleotides matching TRBD1. The CDR3 contains 17 residues. Germline loops: CDR1 KGHSH, CDR2 LQKENI. Losses at the gene ends were 3 bases for V and 0 bases for J; bases not matched to a gene: 9. DNA of the CDR3: TGTGCCAGCTCACCGGGGACAGGCCTCGACTCTAACTATGGCTACACCTTC. The encoded protein is CASSPGTGLDSNYGYTF.

Remarks on this clone: The same CDR3 also results from other DNA sequences found in this sample. DNA of the CDR3: TGTGCCAGCATACCCCCAGGGACAGGGACCTACGAGCAGTACTTC. Translating it yields CASIPPGTGTYEQYF. This chain joins TRBV6-1 and TRBJ2-7, with 9 bases that match TRBD1. The CDR3 is 15 residues long. After removal of 7 bases from V and 2 bases from J, the junction contained 9 bases not matched to a gene. Germline lookup yields CDR1 MNHNS and CDR2 SASEGT.

This chain links TRBV7-2 with TRBJ2-5, with TRBD1 identical over 7 bases. Gene TRBJ2-7 matches the end of the DNA better, so the J call may be wrong. Germline V gene sequence: CDR1 SGHTA, CDR2 FQGNSA. The CDR3 consists of 16 residues. As DNA, the CDR3 is TGTGCCAGCAGCTTAGGCGTCACAGGGGTCTCGGTCGAGCAGTACTTC. It translates to CASSLGVTGVSVEQYF.

The J gene is TRBJ1-1, the V gene TRBV9; D unclear. Trimming left V 4 bases short and J 1 base short, with 11 bases between. The CDR3 is 14 residues long. Germline loops: CDR1 SGDLS, CDR2 YYNGEE. CDR3 coding DNA: TGTGCCAGCAGCATACGGGGAGGGAACACTGAAGCTTTCTTT. This sequence encodes CASSIRGGNTEAFF.

This rearrangement joins TRBV25-1 to TRBJ2-5; TRBD1 matches at 9 bases. The CDR3 loop spans 15 amino acids. Trimming took 8 bases from V and 2 from J; bases not matched to a gene: 9. Germline CDR1 and CDR2: MGHDK and SYGVNS. In nucleotides, the CDR3 is TGTGCCAGCTCGCGGGACAGGGATTATCAAGAGACCCAGTACTTC. Protein: CASSRDRDYQETQYF.

The chain links TRBV10-3 to TRBJ2-7, with 9 bases that match TRBD1. CDR1 and CDR2 (germline): ENHRY, SYGVKD. After removal of 3 bases from V and 2 bases from J, the junction contained 2 bases not matched to a gene. The CDR3 is 14 residues long. The CDR3 sequence: CAISEQGAAYEQYF. CDR3 coding DNA: TGTGCCATCAGTGAACAGGGGGCCGCCTACGAGCAGTACTTC.

This clone came up a few times. The genes are TRBV5-1 and TRBJ2-7; 9 nucleotides line up with TRBD2. The CDR3 runs to 14 residues. CDR1 is SGHRS, CDR2 YFSETQ, per germline. Losses at the gene ends were 2 bases for V and 2 bases for J; bases not matched to a gene: 2. The CDR3 reads CASSFSGGPYEQYF. The CDR3 DNA follows: TGCGCCAGCAGCTTTAGCGGGGGTCCCTACGAGCAGTACTTC. The complete variable domain, with remaining parts taken from reference TRBV5-1 and TRBJ2-7, reads KAGVTQTPRYLIKTRGQQVTLSCSPISGHRSVSWYQQTPGQGLQFLFEYFSETQRNKGNFPGRFSGRQFSNSRSEMNVSTLELGDSALYLCASSFSGGPYEQYFGPGTRLTVT.

V and J are TRBV2 and TRBJ2-5; TRBD1 aligns across 7 bases. From germline, CDR1 is SNHLY and CDR2 FYNNEI. J lost 2 bases, V lost 4 bases, and 1 base had no gene match. The CDR3 extends over 13 amino acids. The CDR3 DNA follows: TGTGCCAGCAGTGCGGGACAGCAAGAGACCCAGTACTTC. This gives the protein CASSAGQQETQYF.

The CDR3 DNA sequence: TGTGCCAGCAGAGACGCAGGGGGTCGTGGCTACACCTTC. Translating it yields CASRDAGGRGYTF. The V gene is TRBV6-1, the J gene TRBJ1-2, with 7 nucleotides matching TRBD1. CDR1 is MNHNS, CDR2 SASEGT, per germline. The CDR3 has 13 residues. V was pared by 6 bases and J by 7 bases, with 8 bases of the junction left unmatched.

V and J are TRBV5-6 and TRBJ2-7; 7 bases fit TRBD1. The trim removed 3 bases at V and 3 bases at J, leaving 9 bases unmatched. Germline-derived CDR1 and CDR2 are SGHDT and YYEEEE. This CDR3 comprises 15 residues. CDR3 region: CASSSGQEGFYEQYF. CDR3 DNA: TGTGCCAGCAGCTCCGGACAGGAAGGGTTCTACGAGCAGTACTTC.